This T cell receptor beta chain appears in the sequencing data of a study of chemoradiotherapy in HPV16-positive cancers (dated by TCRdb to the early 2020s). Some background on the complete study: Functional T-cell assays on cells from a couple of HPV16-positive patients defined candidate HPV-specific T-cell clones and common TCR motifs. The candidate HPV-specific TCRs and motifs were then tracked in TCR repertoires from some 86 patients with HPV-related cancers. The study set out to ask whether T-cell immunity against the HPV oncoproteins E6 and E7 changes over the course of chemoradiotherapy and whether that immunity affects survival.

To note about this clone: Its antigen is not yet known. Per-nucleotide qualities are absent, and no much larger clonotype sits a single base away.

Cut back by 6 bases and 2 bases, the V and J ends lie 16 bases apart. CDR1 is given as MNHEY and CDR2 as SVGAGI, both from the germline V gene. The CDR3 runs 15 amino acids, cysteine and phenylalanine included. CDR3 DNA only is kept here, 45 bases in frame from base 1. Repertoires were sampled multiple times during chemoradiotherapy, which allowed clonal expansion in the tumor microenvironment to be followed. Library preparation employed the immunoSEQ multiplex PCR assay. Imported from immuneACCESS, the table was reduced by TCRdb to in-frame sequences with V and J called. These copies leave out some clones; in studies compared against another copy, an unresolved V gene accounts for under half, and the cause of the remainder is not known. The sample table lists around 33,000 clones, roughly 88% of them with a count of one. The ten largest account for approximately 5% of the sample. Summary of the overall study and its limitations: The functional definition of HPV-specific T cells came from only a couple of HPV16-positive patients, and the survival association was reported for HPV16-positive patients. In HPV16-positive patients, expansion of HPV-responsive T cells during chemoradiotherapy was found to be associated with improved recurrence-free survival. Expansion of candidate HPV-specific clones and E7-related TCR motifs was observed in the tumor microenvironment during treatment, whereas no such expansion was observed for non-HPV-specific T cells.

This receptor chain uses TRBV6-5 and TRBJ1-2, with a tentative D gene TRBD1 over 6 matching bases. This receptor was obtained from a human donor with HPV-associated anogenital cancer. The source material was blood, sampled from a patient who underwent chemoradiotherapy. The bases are TGTGCCAGCAGATTGGGGGACACAAAAAACTATGGCTACACCTTC. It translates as CASRLGDTKNYGYTF.